This TCR beta chain was sequenced during a study of cytomegalovirus exposure and HLA in healthy donors. The study, taken as a whole, reports: A later analysis linked a missense DCLRE1C variant to TCR beta V- and J-gene trimming. Later work associated 16,951 TCR beta sequences with HLA alleles at 0.05 false discovery rate. Follow-up analysis seemed to connect common viral pathogens with several of the most significant clusters identified. The presence/absence work took it that sequencing depth was about the same across donors.

The primer mix had 60 Vbeta and 13 Jbeta primers. Data came from immunoSEQ multiplex PCR; TCRdb stores just in-frame clones and leaves some out. The data contain around 130,000 clones, over 80% of them seen just once; the ten biggest clones take up roughly 1.2%. The count of this clone is one. The antigen remains undetermined. V was cut by 0 bases and J by 5 bases, with 14 bases left in between. Looked up from germline, CDR1 is SGHNT and CDR2 is YENEEA. The CDR3 has 16 residues. The chain links TRBV11-3 to TRBJ2-1; D might be TRBD2 (5 bases). Sequencing used PBMCs. The sequence derives from a boy aged 5 to 17 in good health and CMV-seronegative. The CDR3 DNA is TGTGCCAGCAGCTTAGATCCCGGAGTGACTAACAATGAGCAGTTCTTC. This gives the protein CASSLDPGVTNNEQFF. Drawing the rest from reference TRBV11-3 and TRBJ2-1, the complete variable domain is EAGVVQSPRYKIIEKKQPVAFWCNPISGHNTLYWYLQNLGQGPELLIRYENEEAVDDSQLPKDRFSAERLKGVDSTLKIQPAELGDSAVYLCASSLDPGVTNNEQFFGPGTRLTVL.